The clone carrying this TCR beta chain showed up just a few times. Its antigen is as yet unknown. The junction had 10 bases not matched to a gene; V was cut back by 4 bases and J by 4 bases. The CDR3 extends over 16 amino acids. The germline V gene encodes CDR1 SGDLS and CDR2 YYNGEE. The data belong to a study of blood T cells in healthy people across ages. General study findings and limits: Percentage of naive T cells showed a strong correlation with TCR beta diversity. Underestimates were what the diversity estimates from one million T cells were considered to be. PBMCs left unsorted prevented a conclusive naive versus antigen-experienced comparison.

Alongside a J-beta primer mix, a sample-barcoded 5' primer served in a second PCR lasting about 7 to 12 cycles. Every sample gave at least 2.5 million paired-end reads containing CDR3. TCRdb reprocessed the 5' RACE reads with MiXCR, giving one entry per CDR3 protein. The sample lists about 730,000 distinct CDR3 sequences, 35% to 45% occurring once. This receptor was taken from a woman aged 55-75 years in good health. The rearrangement uses TRBV9 and TRBJ2-1; 8 positions agree with TRBD1. The sequenced sample was blood. CDR3 sequence reads: CASSLSSGQEYNEQFF. CDR3 nucleotide sequence: TGTGCCAGCAGCCTATCATCGGGACAGGAGTACAATGAGCAGTTCTTC.